The sequence of this TCR beta chain was determined in a study of cytomegalovirus exposure and HLA in healthy donors. Study-level findings and limits: It was assumed in the presence/absence analyses that sequencing depth was roughly uniform across donors.

In regard to this clone: Its antigen remains unknown.

CDR1 and CDR2 (germline): ENHRY, SYGVKD. CDR3 length: 16 amino acids. The V and J ends lost 3 bases and 5 bases, in that order; junction bases with no gene match: 9. PCR was performed using 60 Vbeta and 13 Jbeta primers. Generated by immunoSEQ multiplex PCR, the TCRdb table keeps only in-frame clones and is missing some. This sample has 95,000 to 150,000 clones, with around 75% found just once. The gene calls are TRBV10-3 and TRBJ1-1; TRBD1 agrees at 10 bases. This TCR came from a man aged 30-40 years in good health and CMV-seronegative. Sequenced sample: PBMCs. CDR3 in amino acids: CAISEGQGEGRTEAFF. The DNA of the CDR3 is TGTGCCATCAGTGAAGGACAGGGGGAGGGTAGAACTGAAGCTTTCTTT.